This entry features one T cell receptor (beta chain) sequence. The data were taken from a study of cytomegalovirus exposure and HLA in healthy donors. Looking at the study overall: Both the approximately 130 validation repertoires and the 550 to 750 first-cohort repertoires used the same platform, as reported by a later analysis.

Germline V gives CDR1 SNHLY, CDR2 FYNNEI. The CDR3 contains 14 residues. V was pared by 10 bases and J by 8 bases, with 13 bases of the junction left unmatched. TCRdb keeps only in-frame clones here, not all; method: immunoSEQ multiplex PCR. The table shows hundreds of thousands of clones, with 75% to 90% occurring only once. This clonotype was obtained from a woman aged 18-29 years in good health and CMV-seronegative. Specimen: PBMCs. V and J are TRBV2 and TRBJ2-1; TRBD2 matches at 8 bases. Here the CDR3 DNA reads TGTGCCATCCGGGCGGGAGGATTGGGGCATGAGCAGTTCTTC. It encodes CAIRAGGLGHEQFF.